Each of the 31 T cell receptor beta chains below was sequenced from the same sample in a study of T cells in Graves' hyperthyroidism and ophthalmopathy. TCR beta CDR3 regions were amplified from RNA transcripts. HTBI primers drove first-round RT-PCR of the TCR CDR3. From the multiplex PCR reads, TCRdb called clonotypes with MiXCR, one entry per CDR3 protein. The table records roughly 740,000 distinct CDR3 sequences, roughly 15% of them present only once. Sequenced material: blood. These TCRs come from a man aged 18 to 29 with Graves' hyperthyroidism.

DNA of the CDR3: TGTGCCCGAAAAACAGGGGGAACTGGCTACACCTTC. Its protein is CARKTGGTGYTF. The chain links TRBV30 to TRBJ1-2, with TRBD1 matching over 8 bases. With 8 bases clipped from V and 7 bases from J, the junction kept 9 bases outside the gene matches. Germline CDR1 is GTSNPN and CDR2 is SVGIG (reference sequence). This CDR3 spans 12 amino acids.

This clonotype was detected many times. This CDR3 is CASSPRASGETQYF. The CDR3 DNA reads as TGTGCCAGCAGTCCCCGGGCTAGCGGGGAGACCCAGTACTTC. The chain recombines TRBV27 with TRBJ2-5, with 8 bases identical to TRBD2. The CDR3 extends over 14 amino acids. CDR1 and CDR2 (germline): MNHEY, SMNVEV (reference sequence). The ends lost 5 bases at V and 5 bases at J; junction bases unmatched: 7.

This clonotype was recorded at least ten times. The CDR3 sequence: CASSLQGTHWEQFF. The DNA for the CDR3 is TGTGCCAGCAGCTTACAGGGTACCCACTGGGAGCAGTTCTTC. V gene TRBV7-9 combines with J gene TRBJ2-1; possibly TRBD1 for D (5 bases). The germline V gene has CDR1 SEHNR and CDR2 FQNEAQ (reference sequence). V was pared by 2 bases and J by 10 bases, with 15 bases between. This CDR3 region has 14 residues.

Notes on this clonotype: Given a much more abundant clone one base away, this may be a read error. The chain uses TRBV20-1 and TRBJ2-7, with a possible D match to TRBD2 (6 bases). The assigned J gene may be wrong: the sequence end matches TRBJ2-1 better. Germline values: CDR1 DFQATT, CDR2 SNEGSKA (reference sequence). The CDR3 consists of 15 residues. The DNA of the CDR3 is TGCAGTGCTAGACGGCGTAGCGGACTCTCCTACGAGCAGTTCTTC. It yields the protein CSARRRSGLSYEQFF.

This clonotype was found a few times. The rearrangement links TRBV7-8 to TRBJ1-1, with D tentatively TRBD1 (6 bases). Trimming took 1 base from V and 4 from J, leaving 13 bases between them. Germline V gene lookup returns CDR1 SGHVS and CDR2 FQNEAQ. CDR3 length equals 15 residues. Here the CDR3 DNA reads TGTGCCAGCAGCTTAGTCTTGGGGGCGGGCACTGAAGCTTTCTTT. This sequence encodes CASSLVLGAGTEAFF.

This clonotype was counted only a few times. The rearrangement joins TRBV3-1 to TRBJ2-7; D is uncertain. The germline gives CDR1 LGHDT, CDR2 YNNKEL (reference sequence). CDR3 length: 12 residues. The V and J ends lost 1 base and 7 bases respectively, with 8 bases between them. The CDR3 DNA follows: TGTGCCAGCAGCCAAGGCATGGGGGAGCAGTACTTC. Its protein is CASSQGMGEQYF.

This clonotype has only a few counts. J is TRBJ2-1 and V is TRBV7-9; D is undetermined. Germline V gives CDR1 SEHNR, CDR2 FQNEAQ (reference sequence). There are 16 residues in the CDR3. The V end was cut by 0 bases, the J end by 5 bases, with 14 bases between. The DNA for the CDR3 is TGTGCCAGCAGCTTAGCAGAACCTAAAGGGCACAATGAGCAGTTCTTC. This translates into CASSLAEPKGHNEQFF.

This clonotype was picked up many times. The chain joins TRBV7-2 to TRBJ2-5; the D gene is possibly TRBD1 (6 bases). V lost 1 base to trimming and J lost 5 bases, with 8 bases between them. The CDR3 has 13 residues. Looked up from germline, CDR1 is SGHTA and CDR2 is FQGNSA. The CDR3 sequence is CASSLDRDETQYF. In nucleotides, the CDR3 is TGTGCCAGCAGCTTAGACAGGGACGAGACCCAGTACTTC.

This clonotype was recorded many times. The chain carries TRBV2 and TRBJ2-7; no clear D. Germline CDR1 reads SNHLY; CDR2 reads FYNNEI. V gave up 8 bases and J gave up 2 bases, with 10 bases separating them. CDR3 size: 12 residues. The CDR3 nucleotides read TGTGCCAGCCGTTCGGACGCCTACGAGCAGTACTTC. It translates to CASRSDAYEQYF.

The CDR3 spells CASSLDIDGYTF. CDR3 coding DNA: TGTGCCAGCAGCTTGGATATAGATGGCTACACCTTC. The J gene is TRBJ1-2, the V gene TRBV5-4; D call uncertain. The CDR3 is 12 residues long. The germline V gene has CDR1 SGHNT and CDR2 YYREEE (reference sequence). The V gene lost 0 bases and the J gene lost 6 bases, with 6 bases spanning the gap.

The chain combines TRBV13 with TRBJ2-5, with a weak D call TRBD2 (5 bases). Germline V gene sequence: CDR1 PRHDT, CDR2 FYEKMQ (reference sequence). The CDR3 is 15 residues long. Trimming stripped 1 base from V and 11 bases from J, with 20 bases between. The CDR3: CASSLASGLVGGQYF. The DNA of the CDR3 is TGTGCCAGCAGCTTAGCTTCCGGACTGGTTGGAGGACAGTACTTC.

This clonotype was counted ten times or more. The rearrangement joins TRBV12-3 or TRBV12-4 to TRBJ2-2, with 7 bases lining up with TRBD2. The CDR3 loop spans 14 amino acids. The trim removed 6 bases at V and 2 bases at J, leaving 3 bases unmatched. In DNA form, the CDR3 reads TGTGCCAGCAGGAGACTAGCTAACACCGGGGAGCTGTTTTTT. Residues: CASRRLANTGELFF.

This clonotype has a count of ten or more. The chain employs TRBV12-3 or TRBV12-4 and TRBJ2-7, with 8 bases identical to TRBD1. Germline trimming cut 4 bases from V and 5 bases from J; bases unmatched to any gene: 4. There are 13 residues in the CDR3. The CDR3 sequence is CASSSRGLDEQYF. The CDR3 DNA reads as TGTGCCAGCAGTTCCAGGGGGCTCGACGAGCAGTACTTC.

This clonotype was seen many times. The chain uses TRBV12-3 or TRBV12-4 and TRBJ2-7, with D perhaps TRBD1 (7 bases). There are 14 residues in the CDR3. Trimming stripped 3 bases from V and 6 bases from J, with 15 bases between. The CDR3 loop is CASSLTGRTGEQYF. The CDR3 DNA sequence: TGTGCCAGCAGTTTGACAGGGAGGACCGGCGAGCAGTACTTC.

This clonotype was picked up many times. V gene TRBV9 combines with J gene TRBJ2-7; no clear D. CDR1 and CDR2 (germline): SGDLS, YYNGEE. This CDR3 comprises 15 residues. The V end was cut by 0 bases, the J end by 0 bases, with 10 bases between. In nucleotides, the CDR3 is TGTGCCAGCAGCGTAGCGCCCGGAAACTCCTACGAGCAGTACTTC. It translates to CASSVAPGNSYEQYF.

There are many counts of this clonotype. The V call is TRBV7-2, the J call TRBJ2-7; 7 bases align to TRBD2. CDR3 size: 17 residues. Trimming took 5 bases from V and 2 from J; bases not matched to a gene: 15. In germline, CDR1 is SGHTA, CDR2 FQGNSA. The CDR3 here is CASSRPSPSGTTYEQYF. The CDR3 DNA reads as TGTGCCAGCAGCCGACCCTCCCCCAGCGGGACGACCTACGAGCAGTACTTC.

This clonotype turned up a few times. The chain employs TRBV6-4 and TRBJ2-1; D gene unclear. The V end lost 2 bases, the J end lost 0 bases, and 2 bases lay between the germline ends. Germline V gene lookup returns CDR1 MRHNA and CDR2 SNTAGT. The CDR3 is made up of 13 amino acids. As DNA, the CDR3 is TGTGCCAGCAGTGACAACTCCTACAATGAGCAGTTCTTC. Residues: CASSDNSYNEQFF.

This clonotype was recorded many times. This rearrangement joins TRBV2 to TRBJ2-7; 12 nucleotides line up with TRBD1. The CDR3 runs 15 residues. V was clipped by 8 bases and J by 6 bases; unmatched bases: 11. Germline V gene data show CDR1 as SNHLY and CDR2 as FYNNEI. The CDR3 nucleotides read TGTGCCAGCTTAGACTTCCGGGACAGGGGGCTCGAGCAGTACTTC. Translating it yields CASLDFRDRGLEQYF.

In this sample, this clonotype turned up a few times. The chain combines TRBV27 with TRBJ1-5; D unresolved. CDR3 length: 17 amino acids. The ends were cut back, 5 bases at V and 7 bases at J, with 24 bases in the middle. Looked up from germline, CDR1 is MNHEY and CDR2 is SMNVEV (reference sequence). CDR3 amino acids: CASSPTIETVLRQPQHF. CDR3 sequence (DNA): TGTGCCAGCAGTCCTACTATCGAGACGGTCCTTAGACAGCCCCAGCATTTT.

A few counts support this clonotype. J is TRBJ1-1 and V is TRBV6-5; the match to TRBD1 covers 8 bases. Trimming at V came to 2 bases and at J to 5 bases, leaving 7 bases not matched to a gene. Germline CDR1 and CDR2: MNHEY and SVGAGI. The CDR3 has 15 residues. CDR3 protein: CASSYPTGVGTEAFF. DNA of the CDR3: TGTGCCAGCAGTTACCCGACAGGGGTGGGGACTGAAGCTTTCTTT.

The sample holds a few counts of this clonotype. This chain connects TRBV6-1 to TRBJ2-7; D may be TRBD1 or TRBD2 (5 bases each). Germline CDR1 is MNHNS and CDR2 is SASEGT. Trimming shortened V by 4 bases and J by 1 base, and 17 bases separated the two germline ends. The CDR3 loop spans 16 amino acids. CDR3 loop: CASSALGRRLSYEQYF. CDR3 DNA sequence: TGTGCCAGCAGTGCCCTGGGACGGCGCCTATCCTACGAGCAGTACTTC.

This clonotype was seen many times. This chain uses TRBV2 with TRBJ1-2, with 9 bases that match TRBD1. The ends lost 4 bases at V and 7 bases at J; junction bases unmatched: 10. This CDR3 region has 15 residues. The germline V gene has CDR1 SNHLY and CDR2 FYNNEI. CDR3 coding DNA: TGTGCCAGCAGTGGACCGGGACAGGGTCCGCCTGGCTACACCTTC. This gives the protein CASSGPGQGPPGYTF.

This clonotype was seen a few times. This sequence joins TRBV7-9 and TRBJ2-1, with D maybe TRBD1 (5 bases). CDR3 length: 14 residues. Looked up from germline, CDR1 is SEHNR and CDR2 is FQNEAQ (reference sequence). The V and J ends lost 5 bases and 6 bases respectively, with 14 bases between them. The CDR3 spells CASSPGAIGNEQFF. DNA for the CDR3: TGTGCCAGCAGCCCTGGGGCTATAGGCAATGAGCAGTTCTTC.

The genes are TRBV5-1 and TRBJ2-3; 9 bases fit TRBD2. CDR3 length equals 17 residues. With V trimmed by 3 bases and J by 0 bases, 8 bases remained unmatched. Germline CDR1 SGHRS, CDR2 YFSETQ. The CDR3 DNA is TGCGCCAGCAGCTCCCTGACTAGCGGTGCTAGCACAGATACGCAGTATTTT. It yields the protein CASSSLTSGASTDTQYF.

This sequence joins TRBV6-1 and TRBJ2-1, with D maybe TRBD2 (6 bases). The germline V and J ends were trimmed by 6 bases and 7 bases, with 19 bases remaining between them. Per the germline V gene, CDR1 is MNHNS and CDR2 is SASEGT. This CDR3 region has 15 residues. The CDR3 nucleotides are TGTGCCAGCAGCGCAATACCGGGACTCATAAATGAGCAGTTCTTC. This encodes CASSAIPGLINEQFF.

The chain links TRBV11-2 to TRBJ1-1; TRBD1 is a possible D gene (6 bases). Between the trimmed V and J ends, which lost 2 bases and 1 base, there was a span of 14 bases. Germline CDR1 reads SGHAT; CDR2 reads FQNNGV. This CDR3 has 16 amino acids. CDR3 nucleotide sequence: TGTGCCAGCAGCTTACACTGGGGGGGCCGGAACACTGAAGCTTTCTTT. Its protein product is CASSLHWGGRNTEAFF.

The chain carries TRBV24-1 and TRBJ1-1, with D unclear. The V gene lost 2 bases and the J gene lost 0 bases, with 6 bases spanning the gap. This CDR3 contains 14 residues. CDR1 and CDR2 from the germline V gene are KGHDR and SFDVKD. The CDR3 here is CATSDSQMNTEAFF. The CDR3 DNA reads TGTGCCACCAGTGATTCCCAGATGAACACTGAAGCTTTCTTT.

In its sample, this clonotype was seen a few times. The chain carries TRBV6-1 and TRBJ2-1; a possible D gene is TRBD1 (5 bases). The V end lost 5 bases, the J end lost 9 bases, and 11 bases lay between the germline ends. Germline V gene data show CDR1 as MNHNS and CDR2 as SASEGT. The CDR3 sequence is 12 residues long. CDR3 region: CASSPRVGEQFF. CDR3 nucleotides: TGTGCCAGCAGTCCCAGGGTGGGTGAGCAGTTCTTC.

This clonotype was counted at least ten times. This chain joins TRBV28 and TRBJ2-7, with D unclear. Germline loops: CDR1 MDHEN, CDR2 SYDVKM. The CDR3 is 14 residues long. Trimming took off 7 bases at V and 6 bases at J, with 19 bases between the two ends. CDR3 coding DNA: TGTGCCAGCACTACACAACATAGGCCTCTCGAGCAGTACTTC. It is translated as CASTTQHRPLEQYF.

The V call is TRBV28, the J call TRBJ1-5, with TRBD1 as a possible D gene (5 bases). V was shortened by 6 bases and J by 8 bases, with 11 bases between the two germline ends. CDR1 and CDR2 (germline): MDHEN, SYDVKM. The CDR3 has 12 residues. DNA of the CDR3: TGTGCCAGCAGGGGGGGGGTAAAGCCCCAGCATTTT. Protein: CASRGGVKPQHF.

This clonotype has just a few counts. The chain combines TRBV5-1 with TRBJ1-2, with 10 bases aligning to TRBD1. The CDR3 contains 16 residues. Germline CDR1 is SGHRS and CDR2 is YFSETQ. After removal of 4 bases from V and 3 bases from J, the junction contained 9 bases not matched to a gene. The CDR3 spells CASSLLGTGEDYGYTF. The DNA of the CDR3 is TGCGCCAGCAGCCTTCTTGGGACAGGGGAGGACTATGGCTACACCTTC.